A single sample is the source of the 25 T cell receptor beta chains below, sequenced in a study of neoadjuvant anti-PD-1 for oral cavity cancer. Sequencing was performed with immunoSEQ multiplex PCR; in TCRdb, only in-frame clones are kept and a portion is missing. In the table there are some 15,000 clones, around 72% of which are singletons. Described time point: after neoadjuvant nivolumab, at surgical resection. The sample in question was PBMCs, obtained after nivolumab (anti-PD-1) treatment. Every receptor here comes from a person between 40 and 85 years old with oral cavity squamous cell carcinoma.

J is TRBJ2-7 and V is TRBV30; the D gene is possibly TRBD1 (6 bases). The CDR3 totals 13 residues. Germline V gene lookup returns CDR1 GTSNPN and CDR2 SVGIG (reference sequence). Trimming took 0 bases from V and 3 from J, leaving 9 bases between them. CDR3 loop: CAWSVATGYEQYF. The CDR3 DNA sequence: TGTGCCTGGAGTGTGGCGACAGGCTACGAGCAGTACTTC.

The V call is TRBV30, the J call TRBJ2-3; TRBD2 might be the D (5 bases). The CDR3 is 15 residues long. Germline V gene lookup returns CDR1 GTSNPN and CDR2 SVGIG (reference sequence). Trimming shortened V by 1 base and J by 9 bases, and 20 bases separated the two germline ends. CDR3: CAWSGDSIGSETQYF. The CDR3 coding sequence is TGTGCCTGGAGTGGCGACTCCATAGGGAGCGAGACGCAGTATTTT.

This clone has more than one count but fewer than ten. The chain couples TRBV7-9 to TRBJ1-1; unclear D gene. The V gene's germline CDR1 is SEHNR and CDR2 FQNEAQ (reference sequence). The CDR3 length is 15 residues. V lost 5 bases and J lost 0, with 13 bases in between. The CDR3 here is CASSAVGSMNTEAFF. The CDR3 DNA reads as TGTGCCAGCAGCGCTGTCGGGTCCATGAACACTGAAGCTTTCTTT.

The chain carries TRBV4-1 and TRBJ2-5; 10 nucleotides match TRBD2. The ends lost 0 bases at V and 7 bases at J; junction bases unmatched: 14. The CDR3 has 18 amino acids. The germline V gene has CDR1 MGHRA and CDR2 YSYEKL. CDR3 sequence (DNA): TGCGCCAGCAGCCAAGATCTGCTAGCGGGGGACCCGATGGGGACCCAGTACTTC. It codes for CASSQDLLAGDPMGTQYF.

This clone was seen a handful of times. This sequence joins TRBV6-1 and TRBJ2-5; D is tentatively TRBD1 or TRBD2 (5 bases each). In germline, CDR1 is MNHNS, CDR2 SASEGT. Between the trimmed V and J ends, which lost 2 bases and 7 bases, there was a span of 20 bases. This CDR3 comprises 16 residues. The CDR3 region is CASSEPSGRGGGTQYF. As DNA, the CDR3 is TGTGCCAGCAGTGAACCCTCCGGACGGGGTGGGGGGACCCAGTACTTC.

The rearrangement links TRBV4-2 to TRBJ2-1; 10 bases align to TRBD2. Trimming removed 0 bases from V and 9 bases from J; junction bases left unmatched: 8. Germline CDR1 and CDR2: LGHNA and YNFKEQ. The CDR3 runs 16 residues. The chain's CDR3 is CASSQDPAGGSREQFF. The CDR3 DNA follows: TGTGCCAGCAGCCAAGATCCAGCGGGAGGGTCTCGTGAGCAGTTCTTC.

V usage is TRBV6-5 and J usage is TRBJ2-1; perhaps TRBD2 as D (6 bases). Trimming stripped 7 bases from V and 7 bases from J, with 14 bases between. There are 13 residues in the CDR3. Germline CDR1 MNHEY, CDR2 SVGAGI. The CDR3 here is CASNLPGGNEQFF. In nucleotides, the CDR3 is TGTGCCAGCAACCTGCCTGGGGGGAATGAGCAGTTCTTC.

The rearrangement uses TRBV6-5 and TRBJ2-1; D uncertain. Trimming removed 4 bases from V and 10 bases from J, with 20 bases in between. Germline CDR1 MNHEY, CDR2 SVGAGI. CDR3 length: 15 amino acids. DNA of the CDR3: TGTGCCAGCAGTTTGAAGCCGGGCACGGTGGGGGAGCAGTTCTTC. It specifies CASSLKPGTVGEQFF.

This clone was counted a single time. The chain is built from TRBV5-1 and TRBJ1-5; 7 nucleotides line up with TRBD1. Germline V CDR1 and CDR2: SGHRS, YFSETQ. V shed 0 bases, J shed 0 bases, and the junction held 0 bases outside the gene matches. The length of the CDR3 is 15 residues. CDR3 in amino acids: CASSLEGASNQPQHF. The CDR3 DNA is TGCGCCAGCAGCTTGGAGGGGGCTAGCAATCAGCCCCAGCATTTT.

This clone was seen a few times. The rearrangement links TRBV5-3 to TRBJ1-1; 7 positions match TRBD1. TRBV5-3 is noted as an ORF with a role that remains uncertain. V lost 4 bases and J lost 1; bases outside the gene matches: 7. There are 15 residues in the CDR3. The CDR3 DNA reads as TGTGCCAGAAGCGTTAACAGGGGTAAGAACACTGAAGCTTTCTTT. Amino acids: CARSVNRGKNTEAFF.

The rearrangement links TRBV5-4 to TRBJ2-2; D is uncertain. The CDR3 spans 14 residues. V lost 5 bases and J 6 bases, leaving 14 bases between the germline ends. Looked up from germline, CDR1 is SGHNT and CDR2 is YYREEE (reference sequence). DNA of the CDR3: TGTGCCAGCAGTTTTGTGGCCGGTTCCGGGGAGCTGTTTTTT. It translates to CASSFVAGSGELFF.

This clone was seen a handful of times. The chain uses TRBV28 and TRBJ2-2; 15 nucleotides match TRBD2. V gave up 3 bases and J gave up 4 bases; unmatched junction bases: 0. Germline CDR1 is MDHEN and CDR2 is SYDVKM. The CDR3 is 16 amino acids. This chain's CDR3 is CASSLGLAGGTGELFF. In nucleotides, the CDR3 is TGTGCCAGCAGTTTGGGACTAGCGGGAGGCACCGGGGAGCTGTTTTTT.

This clone has a single count. The gene calls are TRBV7-2 and TRBJ2-3; D unresolved. Germline assignment: CDR1 SGHTA and CDR2 FQGNSA. Trimming stripped 1 base from V and 3 bases from J, with 8 bases between. This CDR3 spans 14 amino acids. CDR3 loop: CASSLDYLTDTQYF. The DNA for the CDR3 is TGTGCCAGCAGCTTAGACTATTTGACAGATACGCAGTATTTT. Combining the CDR3 with reference TRBV7-2 and TRBJ2-3 gives the whole variable domain GAGVSQSPSNKVTEKGKDVELRCDPISGHTALYWYRQSLGQGLEFLIYFQGNSAPDKSGLPSDRFSAERTGGSVSTLTIQRTQQEDSAVYLCASSLDYLTDTQYFGPGTRLTVL.

V and J are TRBV19 and TRBJ2-1, with D perhaps TRBD2 (5 bases). Germline values: CDR1 LNHDA, CDR2 SQIVND (reference sequence). Trimming pared 0 bases from V and 6 bases from J, leaving 9 bases between. CDR3 length: 14 amino acids. The CDR3 protein is CASSIDEEVNEQFF. CDR3 DNA sequence: TGTGCCAGTAGTATAGATGAGGAGGTCAATGAGCAGTTCTTC.

The J gene is TRBJ2-1, the V gene TRBV9; 12 nucleotides match TRBD2. V lost 2 bases and J lost 10; bases outside the gene matches: 13. Germline values: CDR1 SGDLS, CDR2 YYNGEE. The CDR3 is made up of 17 amino acids. The CDR3 DNA sequence: TGTGCCAGCAGCGTCTTACAGGGGACTAGCGGGCCCGGGGAGCAGTTCTTC. Translated: CASSVLQGTSGPGEQFF.

The chain combines TRBV2 with TRBJ2-7, with D maybe TRBD1 (6 bases). Germline CDR1 reads SNHLY; CDR2 reads FYNNEI. Trimming shortened V by 1 base and J by 3 bases, and 10 bases separated the two germline ends. This CDR3 contains 14 residues. CDR3 bases: TGTGCCAGCAGTGAAGGGGACAACCTCTACGAGCAGTACTTC. This codes for CASSEGDNLYEQYF.

This clone was found a few times. CDR3 sequence (DNA): TGTGCCTGGAGCCTAGGGTCAGCCTACGAGCAGTACTTC. It translates to CAWSLGSAYEQYF. The chain uses TRBV30 and TRBJ2-7; D remains ambiguous. The V end lost 3 bases, the J end lost 2 bases, and 11 bases lay between the germline ends. The CDR3 has 13 amino acids. The V gene's germline CDR1 is GTSNPN and CDR2 SVGIG (reference sequence).

The V and J genes are TRBV7-9 and TRBJ2-7; the D call may be TRBD1 or TRBD2 (5 bases each). Trimming shortened V by 5 bases and J by 1 base, and 12 bases separated the two germline ends. This CDR3 contains 14 residues. Germline V lookup: CDR1 SEHNR, CDR2 FQNEAQ (reference sequence). The CDR3 nucleotides read TGTGCCAGCAGCCCCCCCGGGGCATCCTACGAGCAGTACTTC. Residues: CASSPPGASYEQYF.

This chain connects TRBV30 to TRBJ1-5; no clear D. This CDR3 is 12 amino acids long. Germline CDR1 is GTSNPN and CDR2 is SVGIG (reference sequence). Trimming cost V 1 base and J 8 bases, with 9 bases left between them. CDR3 in DNA: TGTGCCTGGAGTGCAAATTTTAAGCCCCAGCATTTT. This encodes CAWSANFKPQHF.

This clone appeared a few times. The rearrangement uses TRBV28 and TRBJ2-5; 10 bases match TRBD2. The CDR3 length is 16 residues. In germline, CDR1 is MDHEN, CDR2 SYDVKM. The V gene end was trimmed by 5 bases and the J gene end by 2 bases; junction bases not matched to a gene: 8. The CDR3 is CASSRSTSGFQETQYF. Written as DNA, the CDR3 is TGTGCCAGCAGTAGATCGACTAGCGGGTTTCAAGAGACCCAGTACTTC.

The CDR3 region is CATSRDWMVAGGSGTDTQYF. CDR3 DNA sequence: TGTGCCACCAGCAGAGATTGGATGGTAGCGGGAGGAAGTGGTACAGATACGCAGTATTTT. V and J are TRBV15 and TRBJ2-3, with 10 bases that match TRBD2. The V segment lost 0 bases and the J segment 3 bases; nucleotides outside the gene matches: 15. CDR1 and CDR2 (germline): LNHNV, YYDKDF (reference sequence). The CDR3 is made up of 20 amino acids.

V and J are TRBV6-4 and TRBJ1-1; 7 bases match TRBD1. J lost 8 bases, V lost 0 bases, and 0 bases had no gene match. In germline, CDR1 is MRHNA, CDR2 SNTAGT. The CDR3 totals 12 residues. In DNA form, the CDR3 reads TGTGCCAGCAGTGACTCGACAGGGGAAGCTTTCTTT. The encoded protein is CASSDSTGEAFF.

V gene TRBV30 combines with J gene TRBJ1-1; D not resolved. This CDR3 region has 10 residues. Germline V gene lookup returns CDR1 GTSNPN and CDR2 SVGIG (reference sequence). Trimming removed 8 bases at V and 5 bases at J, with 9 bases between. The CDR3 nucleotides read TGTGCCCTCGGGAAAACTGAAGCTTTCTTT. Translated: CALGKTEAFF.

This clone was counted a single time. The chain links TRBV19 to TRBJ1-4; the match to TRBD1 covers 7 bases. V trimming: 5 bases; J trimming: 1 base; junction bases outside the gene matches: 4. Germline V gene data show CDR1 as LNHDA and CDR2 as SQIVND (reference sequence). The CDR3 contains 15 residues. The CDR3 DNA is TGTGCCAGTAGTCCTCAGGGGGTAACTAATGAAAAACTGTTTTTT. Its protein product is CASSPQGVTNEKLFF.

The chain recombines TRBV27 with TRBJ2-7, with TRBD2 as a possible D gene (5 bases). The ends were cut back, 1 base at V and 6 bases at J, with 7 bases in the middle. Germline CDR1 is MNHEY and CDR2 is SMNVEV (reference sequence). This CDR3 comprises 12 residues. CDR3 in amino acids: CASSLFRGEQYF. CDR3 nucleotide sequence: TGTGCCAGCAGTTTATTCCGGGGCGAGCAGTACTTC.